The subject of this entry is one T cell receptor (beta chain). Its antigen is currently unknown. The junction had 8 bases not matched to a gene; V was cut back by 4 bases and J by 0 bases. The CDR3 is 16 amino acids. Quantitative 5'-RACE with molecular barcodes generated TCR beta libraries. TCRdb itself ran the 5' RACE reads through MiXCR, one entry per CDR3 protein. The data hold 200,000 to 300,000 distinct CDR3 sequences, with around 25% observed a single time. This record belongs to a study of CD8 T cells in ankylosing spondylitis. Study-wide results and limits: From matched ankylosing spondylitis synovial fluid, disease-linked clones were reportedly recovered at significantly enriched levels. In synovial fluid and blood from reactive arthritis, some motif variants were previously reported. Ankylosing spondylitis blood seemed to carry a telltale TCR beta motif made of seven or eight highly homologous variants.

This sequence was found in a male donor with ankylosing spondylitis or in good health (not recorded which). The sample taken for sequencing was blood, either unsorted or a sorted T cell fraction (not recorded which). The rearrangement joins TRBV12-3 or TRBV12-4 to TRBJ2-5, with 7 bases lining up with TRBD2. The CDR3 loop reads CASSSFPAGDQETQYF. The CDR3 nucleotides read TGTGCCAGCAGTTCATTTCCGGCGGGGGACCAAGAGACCCAGTACTTC.